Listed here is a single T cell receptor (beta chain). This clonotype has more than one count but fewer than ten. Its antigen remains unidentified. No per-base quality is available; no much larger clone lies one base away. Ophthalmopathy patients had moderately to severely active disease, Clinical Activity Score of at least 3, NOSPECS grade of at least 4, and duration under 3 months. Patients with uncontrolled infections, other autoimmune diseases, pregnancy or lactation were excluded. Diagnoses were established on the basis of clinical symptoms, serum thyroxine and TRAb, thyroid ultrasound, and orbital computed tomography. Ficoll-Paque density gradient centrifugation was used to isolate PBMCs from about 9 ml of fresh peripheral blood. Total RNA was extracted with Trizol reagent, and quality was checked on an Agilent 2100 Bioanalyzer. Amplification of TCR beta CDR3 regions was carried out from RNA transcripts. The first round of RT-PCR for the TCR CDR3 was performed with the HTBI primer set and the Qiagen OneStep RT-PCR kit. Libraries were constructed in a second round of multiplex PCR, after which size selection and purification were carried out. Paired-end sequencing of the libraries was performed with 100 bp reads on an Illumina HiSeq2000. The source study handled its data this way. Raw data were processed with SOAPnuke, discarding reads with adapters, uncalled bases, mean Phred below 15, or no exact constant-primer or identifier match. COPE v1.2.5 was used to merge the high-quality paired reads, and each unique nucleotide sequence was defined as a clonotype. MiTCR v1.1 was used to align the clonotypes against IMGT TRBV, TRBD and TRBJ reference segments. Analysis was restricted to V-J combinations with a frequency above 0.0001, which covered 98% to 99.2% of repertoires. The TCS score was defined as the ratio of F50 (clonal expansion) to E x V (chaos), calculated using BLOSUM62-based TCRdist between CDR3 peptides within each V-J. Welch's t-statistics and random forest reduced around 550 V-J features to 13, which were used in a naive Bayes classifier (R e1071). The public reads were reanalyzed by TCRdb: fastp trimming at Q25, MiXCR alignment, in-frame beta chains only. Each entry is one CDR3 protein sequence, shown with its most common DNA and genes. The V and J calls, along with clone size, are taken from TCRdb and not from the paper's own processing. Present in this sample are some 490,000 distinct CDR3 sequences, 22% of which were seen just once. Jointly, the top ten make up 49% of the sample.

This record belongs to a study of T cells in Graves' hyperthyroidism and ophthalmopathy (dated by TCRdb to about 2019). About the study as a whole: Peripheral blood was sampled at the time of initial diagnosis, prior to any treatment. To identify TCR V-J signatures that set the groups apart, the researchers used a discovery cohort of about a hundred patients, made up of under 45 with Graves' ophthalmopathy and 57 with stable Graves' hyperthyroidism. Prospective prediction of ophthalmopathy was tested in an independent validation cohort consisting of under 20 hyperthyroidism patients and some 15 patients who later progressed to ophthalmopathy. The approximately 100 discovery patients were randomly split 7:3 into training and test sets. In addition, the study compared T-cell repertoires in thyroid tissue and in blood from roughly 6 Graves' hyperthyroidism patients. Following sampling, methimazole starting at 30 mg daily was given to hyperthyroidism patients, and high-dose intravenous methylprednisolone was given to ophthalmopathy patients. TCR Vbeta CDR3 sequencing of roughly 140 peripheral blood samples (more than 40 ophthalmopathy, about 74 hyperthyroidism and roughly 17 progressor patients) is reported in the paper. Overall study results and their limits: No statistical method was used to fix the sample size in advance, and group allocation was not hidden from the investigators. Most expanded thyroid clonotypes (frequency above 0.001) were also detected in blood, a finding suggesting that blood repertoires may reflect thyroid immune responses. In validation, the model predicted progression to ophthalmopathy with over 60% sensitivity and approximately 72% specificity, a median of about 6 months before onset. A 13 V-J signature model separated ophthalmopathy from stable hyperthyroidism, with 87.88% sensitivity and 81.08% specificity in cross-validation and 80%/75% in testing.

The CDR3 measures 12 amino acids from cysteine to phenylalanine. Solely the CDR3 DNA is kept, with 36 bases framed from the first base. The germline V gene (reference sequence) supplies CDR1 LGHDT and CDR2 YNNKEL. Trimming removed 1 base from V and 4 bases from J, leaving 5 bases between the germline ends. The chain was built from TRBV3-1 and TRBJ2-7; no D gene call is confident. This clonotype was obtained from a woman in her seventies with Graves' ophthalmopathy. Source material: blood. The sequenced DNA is TGTGCCAGCAGCCAAGCCAGATACGAGCAGTACTTC. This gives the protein CASSQARYEQYF.